A selection of T cell receptor beta chains follows, all from one sample in a study of cytomegalovirus exposure and HLA in healthy donors. Sequencing was performed with immunoSEQ multiplex PCR; in TCRdb, only in-frame clones are kept and a portion is missing. The sample shows more than 110,000 clones, around 80% of them seen only once. Material: PBMCs. Receptors originate from a female donor in good health and CMV-seronegative. Both conserved end residues are trimmed from each CDR3.

j_gene: TRBJ1-1
v_gene: TRBV5-1
CDR3aa: ASSPNPGPNTEAF

j_gene: TRBJ1-1
v_gene: TRBV18
CDR3aa: ASSPRHTEAF

j_gene: TRBJ2-7
v_gene: TRBV27
CDR3aa: ASSLEPGFYEQY

j_gene: TRBJ1-1
v_gene: TRBV18
CDR3aa: ASSLSSGTEAF

j_gene: TRBJ2-5
v_gene: TRBV7-7
CDR3aa: ASSPGSSEGSETQY

j_gene: TRBJ2-1
v_gene: TRBV29-1
CDR3aa: SVEKGLVSYNEQF

j_gene: TRBJ2-3
v_gene: TRBV7-3
CDR3aa: ASSSSGRNTQY

j_gene: TRBJ2-7
v_gene: TRBV27
CDR3aa: ASREDSFHYEQY

j_gene: TRBJ2-3
v_gene: TRBV4-1
CDR3aa: ASSPWALTDTQY

j_gene: TRBJ2-1
v_gene: TRBV4-2
CDR3aa: ASSQERATYNEQF

j_gene: TRBJ2-7
v_gene: TRBV5-6
CDR3aa: ASSLTLQGPDEQY

j_gene: TRBJ2-1
v_gene: TRBV21-1
CDR3aa: ASAPGQPPYNEQF

j_gene: TRBJ1-1
v_gene: TRBV27
CDR3aa: ASSPFVDTEMNTEAF

j_gene: TRBJ1-1
v_gene: TRBV29-1
CDR3aa: SVEPFRNTEAF

j_gene: TRBJ2-1
v_gene: TRBV6-6
CDR3aa: ASRSLVGRTYNEQF

j_gene: TRBJ2-5
v_gene: TRBV7-2
CDR3aa: ASSTSGETQY

j_gene: TRBJ1-2
v_gene: TRBV14
CDR3aa: ASSQATGLVNGYT

j_gene: TRBJ2-3
v_gene: TRBV5-1
CDR3aa: ASSLVGHSFDTQY

j_gene: TRBJ2-5
v_gene: TRBV7-6
CDR3aa: ASSSGTGPGETQY

j_gene: TRBJ1-2
v_gene: TRBV6-1
CDR3aa: ASSDVRGFSYGYT

j_gene: TRBJ2-1
v_gene: TRBV5-1
CDR3aa: ASSRIAGASGRVSYNEQF

j_gene: TRBJ2-2
v_gene: TRBV9
CDR3aa: ASSVGPGTSGRAWVQTGELF

j_gene: TRBJ2-7
v_gene: TRBV28
CDR3aa: ASSPHRGHTYEQY

j_gene: TRBJ1-5
v_gene: TRBV28
CDR3aa: ASSEIDSSNQPQH

j_gene: TRBJ2-5
v_gene: TRBV7-9
CDR3aa: ASSLDPSGQETQY

j_gene: TRBJ1-6
v_gene: TRBV6-5
CDR3aa: ASSLGTGTFALH

j_gene: TRBJ2-1
v_gene: TRBV7-9
CDR3aa: ASSLAGGRGYNEQF

j_gene: TRBJ2-7
v_gene: TRBV27
CDR3aa: ASSLSAGDSYEQY

j_gene: TRBJ2-7
v_gene: TRBV28
CDR3aa: ASSYWTSGSYEQY

j_gene: TRBJ1-1
v_gene: TRBV28
CDR3aa: ASRIQGREAF

j_gene: TRBJ2-5
v_gene: TRBV28
CDR3aa: ASTKDSGETQY

j_gene: TRBJ2-2
v_gene: TRBV7-2
CDR3aa: ASSSGGKGGELF

j_gene: TRBJ2-1
v_gene: TRBV5-1
CDR3aa: ASSLASGGGGLGEQF

j_gene: TRBJ1-2
v_gene: TRBV28
CDR3aa: ASSLSTDYGYT

j_gene: TRBJ1-1
v_gene: TRBV14
CDR3aa: ASSQPGMNTEAF

j_gene: TRBJ1-3
v_gene: TRBV29-1
CDR3aa: SVGYSGGNTIY

j_gene: TRBJ1-1
v_gene: TRBV5-1
CDR3aa: ASSLVGSGVNTEAF

j_gene: TRBJ2-7
v_gene: TRBV6-5
CDR3aa: ASSWRSSGRNEQY

j_gene: TRBJ1-5
v_gene: TRBV5-6
CDR3aa: ASSLGLAGPQH

j_gene: TRBJ2-3
v_gene: TRBV29-1
CDR3aa: SVPVGQGITDTQY

j_gene: .
v_gene: TRBV6-6
CDR3aa: ASNTPNYEQY

j_gene: TRBJ1-5
v_gene: TRBV19
CDR3aa: ASSIAGSWDQPQH

j_gene: TRBJ2-3
v_gene: TRBV18
CDR3aa: ASSRTATDTQY

j_gene: TRBJ1-2
v_gene: TRBV7-2
CDR3aa: ASSLLEYGYT

j_gene: TRBJ2-3
v_gene: TRBV15
CDR3aa: ATSRDIYTDTQY

j_gene: TRBJ2-3
v_gene: TRBV5-1
CDR3aa: ASSLTRTTISGTDTQY

j_gene: TRBJ2-1
v_gene: TRBV5-1
CDR3aa: ASSLVVRGQDEQF

j_gene: TRBJ2-7
v_gene: TRBV11-2
CDR3aa: ASTRLDPYEQY

j_gene: TRBJ2-2
v_gene: TRBV6-1
CDR3aa: ASSALTGGTSGELF

j_gene: TRBJ2-7
v_gene: TRBV28
CDR3aa: ASSLIGYHEQY

j_gene: TRBJ2-2
v_gene: TRBV7-6
CDR3aa: ASSLPTSGRAGAGELF

j_gene: TRBJ2-7
v_gene: TRBV7-7
CDR3aa: ASSMGQGPYEQY

j_gene: TRBJ2-3
v_gene: TRBV14
CDR3aa: ASSQKQGWADTQY

j_gene: TRBJ2-7
v_gene: TRBV6-1
CDR3aa: ASSEAQVYEQY